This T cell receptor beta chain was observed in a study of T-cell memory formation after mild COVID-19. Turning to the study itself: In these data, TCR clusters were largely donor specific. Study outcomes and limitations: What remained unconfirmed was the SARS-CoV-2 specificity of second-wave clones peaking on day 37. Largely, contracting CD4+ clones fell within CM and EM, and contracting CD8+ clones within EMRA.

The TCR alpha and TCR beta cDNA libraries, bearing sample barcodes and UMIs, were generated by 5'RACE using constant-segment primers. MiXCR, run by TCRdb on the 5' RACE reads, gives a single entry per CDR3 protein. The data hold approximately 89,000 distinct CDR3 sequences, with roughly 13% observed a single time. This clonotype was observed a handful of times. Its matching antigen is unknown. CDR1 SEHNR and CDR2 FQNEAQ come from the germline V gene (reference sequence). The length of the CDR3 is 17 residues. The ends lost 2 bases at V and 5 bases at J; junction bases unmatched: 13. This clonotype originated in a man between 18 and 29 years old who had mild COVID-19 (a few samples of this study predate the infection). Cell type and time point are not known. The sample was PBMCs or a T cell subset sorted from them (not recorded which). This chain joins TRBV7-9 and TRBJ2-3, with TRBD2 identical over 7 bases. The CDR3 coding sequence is TGTGCCAGCAGCTTACCCCCCGGGCAAGCGGGGCTAGATACGCAGTATTTT. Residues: CASSLPPGQAGLDTQYF. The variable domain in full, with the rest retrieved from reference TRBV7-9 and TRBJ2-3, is DTGVSQNPRHKITKRGQNVTFRCDPISEHNRLYWYRQTLGQGPEFLTYFQNEAQLEKSRLLSDRFSAERPKGSFSTLEIQRTEQGDSAMYLCASSLPPGQAGLDTQYFGPGTRLTVL.